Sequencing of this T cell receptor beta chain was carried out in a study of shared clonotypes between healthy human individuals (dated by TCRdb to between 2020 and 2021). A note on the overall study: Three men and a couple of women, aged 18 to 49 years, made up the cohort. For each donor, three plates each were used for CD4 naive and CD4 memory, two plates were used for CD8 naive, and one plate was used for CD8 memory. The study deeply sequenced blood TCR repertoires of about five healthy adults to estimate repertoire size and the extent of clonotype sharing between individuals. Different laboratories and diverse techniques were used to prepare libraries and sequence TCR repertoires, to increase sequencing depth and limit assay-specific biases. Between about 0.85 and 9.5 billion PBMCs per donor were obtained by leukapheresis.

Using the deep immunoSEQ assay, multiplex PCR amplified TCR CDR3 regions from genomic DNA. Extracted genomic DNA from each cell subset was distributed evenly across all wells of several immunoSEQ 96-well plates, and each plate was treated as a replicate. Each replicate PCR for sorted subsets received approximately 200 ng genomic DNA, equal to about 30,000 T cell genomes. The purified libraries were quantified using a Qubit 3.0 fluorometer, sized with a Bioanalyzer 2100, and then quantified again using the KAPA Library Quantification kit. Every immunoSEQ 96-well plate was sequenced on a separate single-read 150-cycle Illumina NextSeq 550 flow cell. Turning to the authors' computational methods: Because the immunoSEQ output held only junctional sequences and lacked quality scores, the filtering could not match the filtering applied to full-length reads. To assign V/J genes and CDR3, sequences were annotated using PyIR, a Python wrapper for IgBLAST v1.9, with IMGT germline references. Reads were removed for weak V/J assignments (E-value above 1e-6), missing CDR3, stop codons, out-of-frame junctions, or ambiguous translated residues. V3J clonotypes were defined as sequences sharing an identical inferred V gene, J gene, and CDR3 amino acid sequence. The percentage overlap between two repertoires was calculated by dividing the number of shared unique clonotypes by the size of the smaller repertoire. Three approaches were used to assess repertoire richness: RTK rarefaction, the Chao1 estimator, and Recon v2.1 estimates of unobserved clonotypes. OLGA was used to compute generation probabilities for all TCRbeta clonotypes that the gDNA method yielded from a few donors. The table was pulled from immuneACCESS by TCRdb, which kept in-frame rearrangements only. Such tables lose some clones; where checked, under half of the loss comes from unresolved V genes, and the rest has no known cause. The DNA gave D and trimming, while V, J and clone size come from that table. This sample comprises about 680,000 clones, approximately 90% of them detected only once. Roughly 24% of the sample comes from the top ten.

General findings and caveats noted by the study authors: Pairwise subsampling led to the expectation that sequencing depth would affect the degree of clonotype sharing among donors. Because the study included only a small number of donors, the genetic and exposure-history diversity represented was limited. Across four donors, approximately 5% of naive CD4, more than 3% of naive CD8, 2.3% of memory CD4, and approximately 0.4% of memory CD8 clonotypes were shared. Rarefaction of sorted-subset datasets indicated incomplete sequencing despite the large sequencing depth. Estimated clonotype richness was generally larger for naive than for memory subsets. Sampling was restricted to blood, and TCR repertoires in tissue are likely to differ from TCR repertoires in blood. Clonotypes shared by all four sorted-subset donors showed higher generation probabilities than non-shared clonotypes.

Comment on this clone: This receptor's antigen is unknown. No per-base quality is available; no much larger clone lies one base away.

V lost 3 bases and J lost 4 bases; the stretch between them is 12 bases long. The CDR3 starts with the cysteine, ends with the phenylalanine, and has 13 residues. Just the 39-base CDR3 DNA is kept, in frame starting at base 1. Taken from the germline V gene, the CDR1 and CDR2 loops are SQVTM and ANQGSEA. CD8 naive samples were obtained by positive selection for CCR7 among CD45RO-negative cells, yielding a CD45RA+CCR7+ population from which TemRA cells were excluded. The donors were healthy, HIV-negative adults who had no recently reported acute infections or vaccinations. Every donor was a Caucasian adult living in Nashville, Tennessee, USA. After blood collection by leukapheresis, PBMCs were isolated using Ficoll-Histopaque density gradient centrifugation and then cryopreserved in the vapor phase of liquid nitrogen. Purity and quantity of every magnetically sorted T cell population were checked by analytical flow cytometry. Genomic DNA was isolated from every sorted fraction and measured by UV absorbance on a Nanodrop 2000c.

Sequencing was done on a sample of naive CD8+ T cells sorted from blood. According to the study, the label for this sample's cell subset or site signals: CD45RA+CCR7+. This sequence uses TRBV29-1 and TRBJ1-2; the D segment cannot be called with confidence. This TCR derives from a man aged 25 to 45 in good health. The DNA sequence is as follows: TGCAGCGTTGACCTAGAGGAGAGCTATGGCTACACCTTC. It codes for CSVDLEESYGYTF.